The 28 T cell receptor beta chains below come from one sample, sequenced in a study of T cell repertoires in cytomegalovirus infection. MiXCR, run by TCRdb on the reads, gives a single entry per CDR3 protein. This sample has about 320,000 distinct CDR3 sequences, with 8% to 9.5% found just once. Sequenced material: PBMCs. These receptors were taken from a human donor in good health (CMV status not recorded). Some clones in this sample may be carry-over from other donors' samples.

In this sample, this clonotype turned up once. CDR3 sequence: CASSVAPTWETNEKLFF. DNA for the CDR3: TGTGCCAGCAGCGTAGCTCCAACCTGGGAAACTAATGAAAAACTGTTTTTT. The chain has TRBV9 and TRBJ1-4; no clear D gene. From germline, CDR1 is SGDLS and CDR2 YYNGEE. The CDR3 spans 17 residues. The V gene lost 0 bases and the J gene lost 1 base, with 13 bases spanning the gap.

This clonotype was seen at least ten times. The chain carries TRBV28 and TRBJ2-1; 12 bases are a match to TRBD2. This CDR3 contains 15 residues. Trimming removed 4 bases from V and 5 bases from J; junction bases left unmatched: 3. Germline V gene data show CDR1 as MDHEN and CDR2 as SYDVKM. Written as DNA, the CDR3 is TGTGCCAGCAGTTCTGCTAGCGGGAGGGACAATGAGCAGTTCTTC. This codes for CASSSASGRDNEQFF.

This clonotype was counted between two and nine times. The chain combines TRBV5-1 with TRBJ2-1; the match to TRBD2 covers 9 bases. This CDR3 spans 12 amino acids. V lost 8 bases to trimming and J lost 6 bases; unmatched junction nucleotides: 3. Per the germline V gene, CDR1 is SGHRS and CDR2 is YFSETQ. This chain's CDR3 is CASRREGNEQFF. In DNA form, the CDR3 reads TGCGCCAGTCGGCGGGAGGGCAATGAGCAGTTCTTC.

This clonotype came up many times. V gene TRBV7-2 combines with J gene TRBJ1-2; D possibly corresponds to TRBD1 (5 bases). The germline gives CDR1 SGHTA, CDR2 FQGNSA. V was clipped by 5 bases and J by 2 bases, with 15 bases between them. The length of the CDR3 is 15 residues. The CDR3 loop is CASSQPWGRNYGYTF. CDR3 sequence (DNA): TGTGCCAGCAGCCAGCCATGGGGGAGAAACTATGGCTACACCTTC.

The rearrangement uses TRBV5-4 and TRBJ2-7; D assignment may be TRBD1 or TRBD2 (6 bases each). The CDR3 is 15 residues long. CDR1 SGHNT and CDR2 YYREEE come from the germline V gene (reference sequence). V was trimmed by 4 bases and J by 2 bases, leaving 16 bases between them. CDR3 sequence (DNA): TGTGCCAGCAGCCCGTCCGGGGGCGAGGCCTACGAGCAGTACTTC. Translated: CASSPSGGEAYEQYF.

The count of this clonotype is one. This may come from a read error, since a much larger clone is one base off. This chain uses TRBV7-2 with TRBJ1-5, with 9 bases that match TRBD1. Germline assignment: CDR1 SGHTA and CDR2 FQGNSA. This CDR3 comprises 14 residues. CDR3 sequence reads: CANSEGQGNQPQHF. The CDR3 coding sequence is TGTGCCAACAGCGAGGGACAGGGAAATCAGCCCCAGCATTTT.

At least ten counts were recorded for this clonotype. The chain carries TRBV12-3 or TRBV12-4 and TRBJ1-5; no definite D call. The CDR3 length is 14 residues. The germline V and J ends were trimmed by 8 bases and 7 bases, with 18 bases remaining between them. The CDR3 DNA sequence: TGTGCCAGCCTTTTGGGAGGGCGACGGCAGCCCCAGCATTTT. Protein: CASLLGGRRQPQHF.

The rearrangement uses TRBV2 and TRBJ1-2; D gene ambiguous. From germline, CDR1 is SNHLY and CDR2 FYNNEI. The ends were cut back, 7 bases at V and 2 bases at J, with 11 bases in the middle. The CDR3 runs to 13 residues. Here the CDR3 reads CASMLGSNYGYTF. The CDR3 DNA follows: TGTGCCAGCATGCTGGGTTCCAACTATGGCTACACCTTC.

This clonotype has at least ten counts. The genes are TRBV4-2 and TRBJ1-5; D unclear. The CDR3 sequence is 15 residues long. Germline CDR1 reads LGHNA; CDR2 reads YNFKEQ. V was trimmed by 4 bases and J by 4 bases, leaving 14 bases between them. The CDR3 loop is CASSPTPDGNQPQHF. In DNA form, the CDR3 reads TGTGCCAGCAGCCCCACCCCGGACGGGAATCAGCCCCAGCATTTT.

This clonotype showed up just a few times. The genes are TRBV11-2 and TRBJ2-3, with D uncertain. The V end lost 1 base, the J end lost 2 bases, and 10 bases lay between the germline ends. The CDR3 is 15 residues long. The V gene's germline CDR1 is SGHAT and CDR2 FQNNGV. The CDR3 protein is CASSLVKGFTDTQYF. CDR3 DNA sequence: TGTGCCAGCAGCTTAGTAAAGGGCTTCACAGATACGCAGTATTTT.

This clonotype was picked up many times. The CDR3 sequence is CASSTYSPTAYEQYF. DNA of the CDR3: TGTGCCAGCAGCACTTATAGTCCGACAGCCTACGAGCAGTACTTC. The chain has TRBV7-4 and TRBJ2-7; maybe TRBD1 (5 bases). Looked up from germline, CDR1 is SGHVT and CDR2 is SQSDAQ. This CDR3 is 15 amino acids long. V lost 5 bases, J lost 2 bases, and 16 bases lay in between.

The table lists this clonotype with a few counts. The J gene is TRBJ1-2, the V gene TRBV10-3; no clear D gene. This CDR3 has 13 residues. Trimming took 2 bases from V and 2 from J, leaving 6 bases between them. Per the germline V gene, CDR1 is ENHRY and CDR2 is SYGVKD. The CDR3 DNA follows: TGTGCCATCAGTGAGAACAGAAACTATGGCTACACCTTC. Its translation is CAISENRNYGYTF.

This clonotype was recorded at least ten times. The chain links TRBV7-2 to TRBJ1-4; D unclear. The CDR3 extends over 14 amino acids. Per germline, CDR1 SGHTA and CDR2 FQGNSA. V was trimmed by 5 bases and J by 5 bases, leaving 12 bases between them. DNA for the CDR3: TGTGCCAGCAGCCAAGGGCCTTCAAATGAAAAACTGTTTTTT. Translating it yields CASSQGPSNEKLFF. Full variable domain (rest looked up from reference TRBV7-2 and TRBJ1-4): GAGVSQSPSNKVTEKGKDVELRCDPISGHTALYWYRQSLGQGLEFLIYFQGNSAPDKSGLPSDRFSAERTGGSVSTLTIQRTQQEDSAVYLCASSQGPSNEKLFFGSGTQLSVL.

This clonotype was detected only a few times. This chain joins TRBV12-3 or TRBV12-4 and TRBJ2-1; TRBD1 is a possible D gene (5 bases). The length of the CDR3 is 12 residues. V was cut by 8 bases and J by 5 bases, with 10 bases left in between. CDR3 bases: TGTGCCAGCTTAGGGGCCGACAATGAGCAGTTCTTC. It encodes CASLGADNEQFF.

This clonotype was seen repeatedly, ten times or more. The gene calls are TRBV7-2 and TRBJ2-4, with 10 bases identical to TRBD1. This CDR3 is built from 16 residues. Germline V gene lookup returns CDR1 SGHTA and CDR2 FQGNSA. After removal of 5 bases from V and 7 bases from J, the junction contained 11 bases not matched to a gene. Written as DNA, the CDR3 is TGTGCCAGCAGCAGACAGGGGGCGCTTGATAAGAACATTCAGTACTTC. It specifies CASSRQGALDKNIQYF. Full variable domain (rest looked up from reference TRBV7-2 and TRBJ2-4): GAGVSQSPSNKVTEKGKDVELRCDPISGHTALYWYRQSLGQGLEFLIYFQGNSAPDKSGLPSDRFSAERTGGSVSTLTIQRTQQEDSAVYLCASSRQGALDKNIQYFGAGTRLSVL.

The table lists this clonotype with a few counts. V usage is TRBV7-2 and J usage is TRBJ2-3; possible D gene TRBD1, 6 bases. The CDR3 is made up of 18 amino acids. Germline CDR1 reads SGHTA; CDR2 reads FQGNSA. Between the trimmed V and J ends, which lost 0 bases and 0 bases, there was a span of 16 bases. CDR3 sequence: CASSLAQGIQSSTDTQYF. Written as DNA, the CDR3 is TGTGCCAGCAGCTTAGCCCAGGGGATACAGTCTAGCACAGATACGCAGTATTTT.

This clonotype appeared many times. V usage is TRBV7-6 and J usage is TRBJ2-3, with D hard to call. The V gene lost 4 bases and the J gene lost 7 bases, with 21 bases spanning the gap. Germline CDR1 reads SGHVS; CDR2 reads FNYEAQ. There are 16 residues in the CDR3. The CDR3 reads CASSSKPGIGRNTQYF. CDR3 DNA sequence: TGTGCCAGCAGCTCCAAGCCAGGTATCGGAAGGAATACGCAGTATTTT.

This clonotype has at least ten counts. The genes are TRBV7-2 and TRBJ2-3, with no clear D. CDR3 length equals 14 residues. V gave up 5 bases and J gave up 4 bases, with 13 bases separating them. Per the germline V gene, CDR1 is SGHTA and CDR2 is FQGNSA. Written as DNA, the CDR3 is TGTGCCAGCAGCCGGCCCGTGGCGGCAGATACGCAGTATTTT. Translation gives CASSRPVAADTQYF.

This clonotype was counted many times. The chain has TRBV7-2 and TRBJ2-5; 7 nucleotides match TRBD1. Germline V gives CDR1 SGHTA, CDR2 FQGNSA. The V gene end was trimmed by 1 base and the J gene end by 1 base; junction bases not matched to a gene: 6. CDR3 size: 16 residues. The DNA for the CDR3 is TGTGCCAGCAGCTTAGGCTTTCGGGACAGCCAAGAGACCCAGTACTTC. This codes for CASSLGFRDSQETQYF.

This clonotype has a handful of counts. The J gene is TRBJ2-2, the V gene TRBV18; 9 nucleotides match TRBD2. This CDR3 is built from 20 residues. Germline V gene data show CDR1 as KGHSH and CDR2 as LQKENI. The V segment lost 0 bases and the J segment 1 base; nucleotides outside the gene matches: 12. CDR3 DNA sequence: TGTGCCAGCTCACCACCGGGACAGACTAGCGGAGAAAGGAACACCGGGGAGCTGTTTTTT. It translates to CASSPPGQTSGERNTGELFF. Complete variable domain (other parts from reference TRBV18 and TRBJ2-2): NAGVMQNPRHLVRRRGQEARLRCSPMKGHSHVYWYRQLPEEGLKFMVYLQKENIIDESGMPKERFSAEFPKEGPSILRIQQVVRGDSAAYFCASSPPGQTSGERNTGELFFGEGSRLTVL.

This clonotype came up a few times. The chain combines TRBV28 with TRBJ1-6, with 7 bases identical to TRBD1. The CDR3 is 15 residues long. Germline loops: CDR1 MDHEN, CDR2 SYDVKM. The V and J ends lost 6 bases and 7 bases, in that order; junction bases with no gene match: 9. As DNA, the CDR3 is TGTGCCAGCAGGCTTGGGACAGTGGAAAATTCACCCCTCCACTTT. Its translation is CASRLGTVENSPLHF.

The sample holds a few counts of this clonotype. The rearrangement uses TRBV12-3 or TRBV12-4 and TRBJ2-7, with a weak D call TRBD1 (6 bases). V was cut by 5 bases and J by 6 bases, with 11 bases left in between. This CDR3 is 12 amino acids long. The CDR3 sequence is CASSPGQREQYF. CDR3 DNA sequence: TGTGCCAGCAGTCCAGGACAGCGCGAGCAGTACTTC.

The chain links TRBV7-2 to TRBJ2-5; 7 bases map to TRBD1. There are 13 residues in the CDR3. Trimming at V came to 4 bases and at J to 7 bases, leaving 6 bases not matched to a gene. CDR1 is SGHTA, CDR2 FQGNSA, per germline. The CDR3 DNA follows: TGTGCCAGCAGCTCTCGGGACAGCGGGACCCAGTACTTC. Its protein is CASSSRDSGTQYF.

This clonotype was seen a few times. This CDR3 is CSARTGGTNTGELFF. The CDR3 DNA follows: TGCAGTGCTAGGACGGGGGGGACCAACACCGGGGAGCTGTTTTTT. The chain carries TRBV20-1 and TRBJ2-2, with 8 bases fitting TRBD2. CDR3 length equals 15 residues. V shed 3 bases and J 2 bases; nucleotides not matched to a gene: 5. Germline V gives CDR1 DFQATT, CDR2 SNEGSKA (reference sequence).

Of note for this clonotype: A much larger clonotype is one base distant, so this may be a read error. The chain uses TRBV7-3 and TRBJ2-5; the D call may be TRBD1 or TRBD2 (5 bases each). Trimming shortened V by 2 bases and J by 4 bases, and 23 bases separated the two germline ends. CDR1 is SGHTA and CDR2 is FQGTGA in the germline V gene. This CDR3 contains 18 residues. CDR3 bases: TGTGCCAGCAGCTTATGGCCACCAACCAGCGAGGGGCGAGAGACCCAGTACTTC. Translating it yields CASSLWPPTSEGRETQYF. The complete variable domain, with remaining parts taken from reference TRBV7-3 and TRBJ2-5, reads GAGVSQTPSNKVTEKGKYVELRCDPISGHTALYWYRQSLGQGPEFLIYFQGTGAADDSGLPNDRFFAVRPEGSVSTLKIQRTERGDSAVYLCASSLWPPTSEGRETQYFGPGTRLLVL.

This clonotype turned up a few times. This chain uses TRBV7-4 with TRBJ2-7; D uncertain. V was trimmed by 6 bases and J by 1 base, leaving 13 bases between them. CDR1 is SGHVT and CDR2 is SQSDAQ in the germline V gene. The CDR3 has 14 amino acids. CDR3 coding DNA: TGTGCCAGCAGTCATAACGACCTATCCTACGAGCAGTACTTC. This sequence encodes CASSHNDLSYEQYF.

This chain links TRBV11-3 with TRBJ2-7; D not resolved. This CDR3 has 15 amino acids. Trimming removed 1 base at V and 3 bases at J, with 13 bases between. Germline V gene lookup returns CDR1 SGHNT and CDR2 YENEEA. The CDR3 nucleotides are TGTGCCAGCAGCTTAGGTGGGCAGGCCGGCTACGAGCAGTACTTC. This encodes CASSLGGQAGYEQYF.

The chain uses TRBV7-9 and TRBJ2-7; TRBD2 aligns across 9 bases. The CDR3 covers 18 residues. With 4 bases clipped from V and 0 bases from J, the junction kept 13 bases outside the gene matches. The germline V gene encodes CDR1 SEHNR and CDR2 FQNEAQ (reference sequence). The CDR3 coding sequence is TGTGCCAGCAGCTACGTCGGAGCGGGAGGCCTGAGCTCCTACGAGCAGTACTTC. Translated: CASSYVGAGGLSSYEQYF.